The next 16 T cell receptor beta chains were all read from a single sample in a study of T cell responses to AZD1222 COVID-19 vaccine. TCRdb's table, derived via immunoSEQ multiplex PCR, lists solely in-frame clones and lacks some. The sample records tens of thousands of clones, around 90% being singletons. Specimen: peripheral blood, collected on day 0 of AZD1222 vaccination. The source of these receptors is an adult in good health.

This rearrangement joins TRBV7-2 to TRBJ1-1; D is undetermined. Per the germline V gene, CDR1 is SGHTA and CDR2 is FQGNSA. The CDR3 contains 14 residues. V shed 5 bases and J shed 0 bases, with 10 bases lying between them. The CDR3 here is CASSASTVNTEAFF. DNA for the CDR3: TGTGCCAGCAGCGCCTCCACTGTGAACACTGAAGCTTTCTTT.

CDR3: CASSLRDQTYEQYF. The CDR3 DNA follows: TGTGCCAGCTCACTCCGGGACCAAACCTACGAGCAGTACTTC. The chain uses TRBV18 and TRBJ2-7, with D tentatively TRBD1 or TRBD2 (5 bases each). Per the germline V gene, CDR1 is KGHSH and CDR2 is LQKENI. Trimming removed 4 bases at V and 2 bases at J, with 12 bases between. The CDR3 has 14 residues. Based on the CDR3 plus reference TRBV18 and TRBJ2-7, the full variable domain is NAGVMQNPRHLVRRRGQEARLRCSPMKGHSHVYWYRQLPEEGLKFMVYLQKENIIDESGMPKERFSAEFPKEGPSILRIQQVVRGDSAAYFCASSLRDQTYEQYFGPGTRLTVT.

DNA of the CDR3: TGTGCCAGCAGTTTGACAGCACCCACTGAAGCTTTCTTT. Its translation is CASSLTAPTEAFF. The chain joins TRBV12-3 or TRBV12-4 to TRBJ1-1, with D maybe TRBD1 (5 bases). The germline V and J ends were trimmed by 3 bases and 4 bases, with 9 bases remaining between them. The length of the CDR3 is 13 residues.

This chain uses TRBV15 with TRBJ1-1; a possible D gene is TRBD1 (6 bases). Germline V gene data show CDR1 as LNHNV and CDR2 as YYDKDF (reference sequence). The CDR3 is 13 residues long. V was clipped by 3 bases and J by 4 bases, with 9 bases between them. This CDR3 is CATSRDSPTEAFF. The CDR3 nucleotides read TGTGCCACCAGCAGGGACAGCCCCACTGAAGCTTTCTTT.

The rearrangement uses TRBV3-1 (or the pseudogene TRBV3-2) and TRBJ1-2, with D perhaps TRBD1 (5 bases). The CDR3 has 13 residues. Germline lookup yields CDR1 LGHDT and CDR2 YNNKEL (reference sequence). V shed 1 base and J shed 4 bases, with 7 bases lying between them. This CDR3 is CASSQGQPYGYTF. The CDR3 coding sequence is TGTGCCAGCAGCCAAGGACAGCCCTATGGCTACACCTTC.

The gene calls are TRBV4-3 and TRBJ2-3; D uncertain. The V end was cut by 0 bases, the J end by 6 bases, with 16 bases between. The CDR3 loop spans 16 amino acids. CDR1 is LGHNA and CDR2 is YSLEER in the germline V gene. The chain's CDR3 is CASSQDSDTFGDTQYF. The CDR3 region has the DNA TGCGCCAGCAGCCAAGATTCAGACACTTTTGGGGATACGCAGTATTTT.

The chain links TRBV27 to TRBJ1-2, with unresolved D. Germline CDR1 MNHEY, CDR2 SMNVEV (reference sequence). The CDR3 covers 13 residues. V was trimmed by 2 bases and J by 4 bases, leaving 8 bases between them. This CDR3 reads CASSLKEFYGYTF. As DNA, the CDR3 is TGTGCCAGCAGTTTAAAGGAGTTCTATGGCTACACCTTC.

The table lists this clone with a count of one. The gene calls are TRBV5-5 and TRBJ2-5; unclear D gene. CDR1 is SGHKS, CDR2 YYEKEE, per germline (reference sequence). This CDR3 is 18 amino acids long. V was clipped by 4 bases and J by 2 bases, with 24 bases between them. The CDR3 region has the DNA TGTGCCAGCAGCAGATGGGAAGATCGGACCCCGATACAAGAGACCCAGTACTTC. Its protein product is CASSRWEDRTPIQETQYF.

The chain combines TRBV7-9 with TRBJ2-2; the D is unclear. V gave up 1 base and J gave up 6 bases, with 3 bases separating them. The CDR3 is 12 residues long. Germline V gene sequence: CDR1 SEHNR, CDR2 FQNEAQ (reference sequence). As DNA, the CDR3 is TGTGCCAGCAGCTTAGAATCCGGGGAGCTGTTTTTT. It codes for CASSLESGELFF.

The chain carries TRBV11-2 and TRBJ1-3; 7 bases match TRBD1. CDR1 is SGHAT, CDR2 FQNNGV, per germline. The CDR3 extends over 15 amino acids. V was clipped by 0 bases and J by 2 bases; unmatched bases: 1. CDR3 bases: TGTGCCAGCAGCTTAGACAGGGGGACTGGAAACACCATATATTTT. It specifies CASSLDRGTGNTIYF. The whole variable domain, filled in from reference TRBV11-2 and TRBJ1-3, reads EAGVAQSPRYKIIEKRQSVAFWCNPISGHATLYWYQQILGQGPKLLIQFQNNGVVDDSQLPKDRFSAERLKGVDSTLKIQPAKLEDSAVYLCASSLDRGTGNTIYFGEGSWLTVV.

The V and J genes are TRBV7-9 and TRBJ2-5; 9 nucleotides match TRBD1. V was pared by 4 bases and J by 2 bases, with 11 bases of the junction left unmatched. Germline values: CDR1 SEHNR, CDR2 FQNEAQ (reference sequence). The CDR3 has 17 residues. CDR3 protein: CASSSPTGTGTQETQYF. The CDR3 DNA follows: TGTGCCAGCAGCTCCCCCACCGGGACAGGGACACAAGAGACCCAGTACTTC.

The rearrangement links TRBV5-3 to TRBJ2-2; D perhaps matches TRBD1 (5 bases). TRBV5-3 is assigned to the ORF class and has an uncertain function. The CDR3 runs 11 residues. Trimming removed 5 bases at V and 13 bases at J, with 12 bases between. The CDR3 nucleotides read TGTGCCAGAAGGGGGCGAATCGGGCTGTTTTTT. Translating it yields CARRGRIGLFF.

The chain joins TRBV14 to TRBJ2-5; TRBD1 matches 9 bases. V shed 4 bases, J shed 5 bases, and the junction held 11 bases outside the gene matches. The CDR3 is 16 residues long. Germline lookup yields CDR1 SGHDN and CDR2 FVKESK. Written as DNA, the CDR3 is TGTGCCAGCAGCCGCCAAATACAGGGGGCTGGGGAGACCCAGTACTTC. It yields the protein CASSRQIQGAGETQYF.

V is TRBV11-3 and J is TRBJ2-3; TRBD1 matches 8 bases. CDR3 length: 15 amino acids. CDR1 is SGHNT, CDR2 YENEEA, per germline. Trimming took 0 bases from V and 4 from J; bases not matched to a gene: 3. For the CDR3, the DNA is TGTGCCAGCAGCTTAGACGGACAGGGTGCAGATACGCAGTATTTT. This codes for CASSLDGQGADTQYF.

Comments on this clone: At one of its ends the junction is not consistent with the germline gene, which may arise from a read error. This chain connects TRBV3-1 (or the pseudogene TRBV3-2) to TRBJ1-1; the match to TRBD1 covers 7 bases. The V gene's germline CDR1 is LGHDT and CDR2 YNNKEL (reference sequence). The CDR3 covers 13 residues. For the CDR3, the DNA is TGTGCCAGCGGCCAGGGGGTAGGGACTGAAGCTTTCTTT. Protein: CASGQGVGTEAFF.

In its sample, this clone was seen once. The J gene is TRBJ2-7, the V gene TRBV6-5; no clear D gene. Trimming pared 3 bases from V and 2 bases from J, leaving 17 bases between. The CDR3 covers 16 residues. Germline CDR1 is MNHEY and CDR2 is SVGAGI. The CDR3 DNA reads as TGTGCCAGCAGTTATGCCGTTGGGATGGGGACCTACGAGCAGTACTTC. Protein sequence: CASSYAVGMGTYEQYF.